This note documents a single T cell receptor (beta chain) sequence. Antigen unknown. Samples were taken several times over chemoradiotherapy. This entry belongs to a study of chemoradiotherapy in HPV16-positive cancers. Study conclusions and caveats: In HPV16-positive patients, HPV-responsive T-cell expansion tracked better recurrence-free survival.

Sequencing used immunoSEQ multiplex PCR; TCRdb keeps in-frame clones, though not all of them. Among nearly 5,500 clones listed, approximately 89% were seen once. Germline V gene data show CDR1 as ENHRY and CDR2 as SYGVKD. V was clipped by 6 bases and J by 1 base, with 12 bases between them. The CDR3 consists of 14 residues. The rearrangement links TRBV10-3 to TRBJ1-1, with D perhaps TRBD1 (5 bases). The receptor was isolated from a human donor with HPV-associated anogenital cancer. The material was blood, obtained from a patient who underwent chemoradiotherapy. CDR3 region: CAIRVGEPNTEAFF. CDR3 nucleotides: TGTGCCATCAGGGTAGGGGAGCCGAACACTGAAGCTTTCTTT.